Listed below are T cell receptor beta chains from one sample, sequenced in a study of OX40 agonist ivuxolimab in advanced cancers. Sequenced by immunoSEQ multiplex PCR; TCRdb stores in-frame clones only, minus some. Among tens of thousands of clones listed, approximately 87% were seen once. The sample was CD4+ or CD8+ T cells sorted from blood, taken in a trial of the OX40 agonist ivuxolimab. These receptors came from an adult with an advanced solid tumor such as melanoma, head and neck, liver or kidney cancer. CDR3s include the opening cysteine and the closing phenylalanine or tryptophan. The order of the fields is D gene, V gene, J gene, clone size, CDR3 protein, CDR3 DNA. D genes are given only for firm matches. Clone sizes are given selectively: once, few, many, or a class where the clone is expanded.

d_gene: -; v_gene: TRBV11-2; j_gene: TRBJ1-1; abundance: -; CDR3aa: CASSLAPQGYTEAFF; CDR3nt: TGTGCCAGCAGCTTAGCCCCTCAGGGGTATACTGAAGCTTTCTTT
d_gene: -; v_gene: TRBV18; j_gene: TRBJ2-4; abundance: once; CDR3aa: CASSAGAKNIQYF; CDR3nt: TGTGCCAGCTCAGCAGGGGCCAAAAACATTCAGTACTTC
d_gene: TRBD1; v_gene: TRBV27; j_gene: TRBJ2-7; abundance: once; CDR3aa: CASRQQGWDSYEQYF; CDR3nt: TGTGCCAGCAGGCAACAGGGGTGGGACTCCTACGAGCAGTACTTC
d_gene: -; v_gene: TRBV5-5; j_gene: TRBJ1-2; abundance: -; CDR3aa: CASSLVGNYGYTF; CDR3nt: TGTGCCAGCAGCTTGGTCGGGAACTATGGCTACACCTTC
d_gene: -; v_gene: TRBV27; j_gene: TRBJ2-1; abundance: -; CDR3aa: CASSQGANNEQFF; CDR3nt: TGTGCCAGCAGCCAGGGAGCCAACAATGAGCAGTTCTTC
d_gene: -; v_gene: TRBV23-1; j_gene: TRBJ1-2; abundance: -; CDR3aa: CASFRGGIESYGYTF; CDR3nt: TGCGCCAGCTTCCGGGGGGGTATTGAGTCCTATGGCTACACCTTC
d_gene: -; v_gene: TRBV2; j_gene: TRBJ2-7; abundance: -; CDR3aa: CASSGAYEQYF; CDR3nt: TGTGCCAGCAGCGGGGCCTACGAGCAGTACTTC
d_gene: -; v_gene: TRBV19; j_gene: TRBJ1-5; abundance: -; CDR3aa: CASTARGTHQPQHF; CDR3nt: TGTGCCAGTACCGCGAGAGGGACCCATCAGCCCCAGCATTTT
d_gene: -; v_gene: TRBV7-2; j_gene: TRBJ2-3; abundance: -; CDR3aa: CASSLLGTTDTQYF; CDR3nt: TGTGCCAGCAGCTTATTAGGCACCACAGATACGCAGTATTTT
d_gene: -; v_gene: TRBV6-6; j_gene: TRBJ1-2; abundance: -; CDR3aa: CASSGPPDTYGYTF; CDR3nt: TGTGCCAGCAGTGGCCCGCCGGACACCTATGGCTACACCTTC
d_gene: TRBD1; v_gene: TRBV19; j_gene: TRBJ2-5; abundance: -; CDR3aa: CASMRTGQETQYF; CDR3nt: TGTGCCAGTATGAGGACAGGGCAAGAGACCCAGTACTTC
d_gene: TRBD1; v_gene: TRBV7-3; j_gene: TRBJ2-2; abundance: -; CDR3aa: CASSLASPGQGAVGELFF; CDR3nt: TGTGCCAGCAGCTTAGCGTCCCCCGGGCAGGGGGCGGTCGGGGAGCTGTTTTTT
d_gene: -; v_gene: TRBV6-5; j_gene: TRBJ2-7; abundance: -; CDR3aa: CASSYSGADPYEQYF; CDR3nt: TGTGCCAGCAGTTACAGTGGCGCGGATCCCTACGAGCAGTACTTC
d_gene: -; v_gene: TRBV7-8; j_gene: TRBJ2-3; abundance: few; CDR3aa: CASSLRDGSTDTQYF; CDR3nt: TGTGCCAGCAGCTTAAGGGACGGTAGCACAGATACGCAGTATTTT
d_gene: -; v_gene: TRBV20-1; j_gene: TRBJ1-2; abundance: -; CDR3aa: CSASGGYGYTF; CDR3nt: TGCAGTGCTAGTGGGGGTTATGGCTACACCTTC
d_gene: -; v_gene: TRBV7-9; j_gene: TRBJ2-3; abundance: -; CDR3aa: CASSLVRQAGTQYF; CDR3nt: TGTGCCAGCAGCTTAGTAAGGCAGGCGGGGACGCAGTATTTT
d_gene: -; v_gene: TRBV5-1; j_gene: TRBJ2-1; abundance: -; CDR3aa: CASSLVANRGNEQFF; CDR3nt: TGCGCCAGCAGCTTAGTAGCGAACCGCGGCAATGAGCAGTTCTTC
d_gene: -; v_gene: TRBV19; j_gene: TRBJ2-2; abundance: -; CDR3aa: CASSDWGRSGELFF; CDR3nt: TGTGCCAGTAGTGATTGGGGGCGTAGCGGGGAGCTGTTTTTT
d_gene: TRBD2; v_gene: TRBV4-2; j_gene: TRBJ2-1; abundance: -; CDR3aa: CASSQDLGGGALYNEQFF; CDR3nt: TGTGCCAGCAGCCAAGATTTGGGCGGGGGGGCCCTCTACAATGAGCAGTTCTTC
d_gene: -; v_gene: TRBV7-2; j_gene: TRBJ1-4; abundance: once; CDR3aa: CASSLVGETNEKLFF; CDR3nt: TGTGCCAGCAGCTTAGTGGGCGAAACTAATGAAAAACTGTTTTTT
d_gene: -; v_gene: TRBV5-8; j_gene: TRBJ1-5; abundance: once; CDR3aa: CASSPRPEVLRPQHF; CDR3nt: TGTGCCAGCAGTCCCAGACCCGAGGTTCTTAGGCCCCAGCATTTT